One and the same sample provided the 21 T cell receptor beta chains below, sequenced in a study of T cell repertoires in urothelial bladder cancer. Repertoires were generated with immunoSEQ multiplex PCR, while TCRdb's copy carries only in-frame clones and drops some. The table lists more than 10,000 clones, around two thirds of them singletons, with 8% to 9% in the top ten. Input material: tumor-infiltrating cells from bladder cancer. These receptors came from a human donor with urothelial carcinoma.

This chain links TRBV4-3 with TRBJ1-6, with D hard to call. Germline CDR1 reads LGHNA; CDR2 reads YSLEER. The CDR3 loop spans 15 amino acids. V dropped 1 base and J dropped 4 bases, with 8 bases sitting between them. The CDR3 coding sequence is TGCGCCAGCAGCCAAGCCAGGACTTATAATTCACCCCTCCACTTT. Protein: CASSQARTYNSPLHF.

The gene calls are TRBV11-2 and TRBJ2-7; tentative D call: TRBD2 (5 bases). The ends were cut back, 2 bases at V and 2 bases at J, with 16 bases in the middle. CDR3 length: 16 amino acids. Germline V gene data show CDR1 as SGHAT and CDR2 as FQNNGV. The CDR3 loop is CASSLSSGIRPYEQYF. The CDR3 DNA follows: TGTGCCAGCAGCTTATCCTCCGGGATTAGACCCTACGAGCAGTACTTC.

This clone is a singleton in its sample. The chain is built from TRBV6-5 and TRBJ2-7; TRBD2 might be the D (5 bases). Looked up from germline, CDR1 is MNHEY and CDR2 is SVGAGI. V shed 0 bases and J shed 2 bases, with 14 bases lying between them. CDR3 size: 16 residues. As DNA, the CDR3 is TGTGCCAGCAGTTACTCGACCCGCGGGCTTACCTACGAGCAGTACTTC. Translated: CASSYSTRGLTYEQYF.

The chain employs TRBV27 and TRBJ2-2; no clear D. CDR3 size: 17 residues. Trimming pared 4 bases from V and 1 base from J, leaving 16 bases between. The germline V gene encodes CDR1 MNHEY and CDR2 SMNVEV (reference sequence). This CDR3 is CASSSATYGENTGELFF. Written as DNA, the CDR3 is TGTGCCAGCAGTTCCGCCACCTATGGGGAGAACACCGGGGAGCTGTTTTTT.

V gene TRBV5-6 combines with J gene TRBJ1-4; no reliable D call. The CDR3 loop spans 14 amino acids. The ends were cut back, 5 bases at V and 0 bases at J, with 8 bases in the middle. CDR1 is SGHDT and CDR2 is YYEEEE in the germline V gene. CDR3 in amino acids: CASSRYATNEKLFF. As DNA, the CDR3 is TGTGCCAGCAGTAGGTATGCAACTAATGAAAAACTGTTTTTT.

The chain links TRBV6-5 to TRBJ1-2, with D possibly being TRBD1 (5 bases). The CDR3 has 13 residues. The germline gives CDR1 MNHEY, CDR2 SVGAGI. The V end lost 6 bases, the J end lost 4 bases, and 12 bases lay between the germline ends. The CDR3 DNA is TGTGCCAGCAGGGACCAGGGTGGCTATGGCTACACCTTC. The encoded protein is CASRDQGGYGYTF.

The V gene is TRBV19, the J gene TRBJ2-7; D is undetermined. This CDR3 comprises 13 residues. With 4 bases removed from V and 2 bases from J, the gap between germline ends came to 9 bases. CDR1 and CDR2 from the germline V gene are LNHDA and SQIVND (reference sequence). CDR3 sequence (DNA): TGTGCCAGTAGTAATGTCGGACCCTACGAGCAGTACTTC. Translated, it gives CASSNVGPYEQYF.

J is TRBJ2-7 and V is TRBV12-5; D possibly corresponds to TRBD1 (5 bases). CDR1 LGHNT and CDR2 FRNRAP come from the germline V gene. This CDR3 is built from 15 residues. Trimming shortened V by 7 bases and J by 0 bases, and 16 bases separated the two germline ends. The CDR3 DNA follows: TGTGCTAGTGACAGGCTCGGGTTAAGCTCCTACGAGCAGTACTTC. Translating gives CASDRLGLSSYEQYF.

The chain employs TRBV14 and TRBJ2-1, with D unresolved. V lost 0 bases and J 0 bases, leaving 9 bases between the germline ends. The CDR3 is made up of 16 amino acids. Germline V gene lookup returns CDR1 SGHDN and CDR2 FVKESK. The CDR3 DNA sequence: TGTGCCAGCAGCCAAGAACGTGAGGTCTCCTACAATGAGCAGTTCTTC. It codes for CASSQEREVSYNEQFF. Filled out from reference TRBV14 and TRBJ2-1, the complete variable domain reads EAGVTQFPSHSVIEKGQTVTLRCDPISGHDNLYWYRRVMGKEIKFLLHFVKESKQDESGMPNNRFLAERTGGTYSTLKVQPAELEDSGVYFCASSQEREVSYNEQFFGPGTRLTVL.

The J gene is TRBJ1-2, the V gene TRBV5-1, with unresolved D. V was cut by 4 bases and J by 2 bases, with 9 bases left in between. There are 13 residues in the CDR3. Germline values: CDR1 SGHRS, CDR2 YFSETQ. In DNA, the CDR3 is TGCGCCAGCAGCCCGGACGGGAACTATGGCTACACCTTC. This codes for CASSPDGNYGYTF. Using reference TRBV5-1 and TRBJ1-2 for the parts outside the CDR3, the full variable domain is KAGVTQTPRYLIKTRGQQVTLSCSPISGHRSVSWYQQTPGQGLQFLFEYFSETQRNKGNFPGRFSGRQFSNSRSEMNVSTLELGDSALYLCASSPDGNYGYTFGSGTRLTVV.

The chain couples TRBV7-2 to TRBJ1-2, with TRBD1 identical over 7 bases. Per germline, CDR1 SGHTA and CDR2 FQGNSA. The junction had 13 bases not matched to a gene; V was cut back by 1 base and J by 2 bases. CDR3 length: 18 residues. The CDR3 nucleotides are TGTGCCAGCAGCTTAGGACCCTCTACGGGACAGATGAACTATGGCTACACCTTC. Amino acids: CASSLGPSTGQMNYGYTF.

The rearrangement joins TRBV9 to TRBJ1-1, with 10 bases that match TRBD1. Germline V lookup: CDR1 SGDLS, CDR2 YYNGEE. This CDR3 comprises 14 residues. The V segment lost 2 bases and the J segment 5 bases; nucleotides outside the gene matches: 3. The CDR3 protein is CASSVGDRGTEAFF. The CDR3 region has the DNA TGTGCCAGCAGCGTGGGGGACAGGGGAACTGAAGCTTTCTTT.

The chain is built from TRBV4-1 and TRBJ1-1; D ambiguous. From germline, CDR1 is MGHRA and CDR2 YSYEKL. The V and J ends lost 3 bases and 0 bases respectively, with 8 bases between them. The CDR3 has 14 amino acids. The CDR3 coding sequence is TGCGCCAGCAGCCAGGTCAGCCTGAACACTGAAGCTTTCTTT. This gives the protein CASSQVSLNTEAFF.

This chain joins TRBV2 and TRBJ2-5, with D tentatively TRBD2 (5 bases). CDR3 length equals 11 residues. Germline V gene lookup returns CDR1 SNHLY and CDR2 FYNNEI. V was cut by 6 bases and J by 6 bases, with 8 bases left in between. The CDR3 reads CASREGKTQYF. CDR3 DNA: TGTGCCAGCAGAGAGGGAAAGACCCAGTACTTC.

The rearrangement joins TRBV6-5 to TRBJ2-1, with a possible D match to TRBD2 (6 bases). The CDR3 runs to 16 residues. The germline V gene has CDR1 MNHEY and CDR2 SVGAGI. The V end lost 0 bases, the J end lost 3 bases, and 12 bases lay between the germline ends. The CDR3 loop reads CASSYSTGGLYNEQFF. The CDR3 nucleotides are TGTGCCAGCAGTTACTCGACCGGGGGACTCTACAATGAGCAGTTCTTC.

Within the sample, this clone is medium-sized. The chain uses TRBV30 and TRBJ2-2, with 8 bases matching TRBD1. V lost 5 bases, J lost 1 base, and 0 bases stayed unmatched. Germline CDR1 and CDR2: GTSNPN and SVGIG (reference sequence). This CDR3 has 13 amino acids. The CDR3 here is CAWGTGNTGELFF. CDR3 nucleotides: TGTGCCTGGGGGACAGGGAACACCGGGGAGCTGTTTTTT.

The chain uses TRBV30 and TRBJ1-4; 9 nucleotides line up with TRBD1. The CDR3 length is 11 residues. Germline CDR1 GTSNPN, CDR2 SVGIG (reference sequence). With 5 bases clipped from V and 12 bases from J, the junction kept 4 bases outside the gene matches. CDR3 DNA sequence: TGTGCCTGGGAGGACAGGGGAGAACTGTTTTTT. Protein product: CAWEDRGELFF.

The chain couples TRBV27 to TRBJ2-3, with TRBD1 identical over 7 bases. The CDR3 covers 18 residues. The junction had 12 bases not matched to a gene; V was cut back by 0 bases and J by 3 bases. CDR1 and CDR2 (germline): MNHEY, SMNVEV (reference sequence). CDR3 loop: CASSLSFTTGVTTDTQYF. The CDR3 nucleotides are TGTGCCAGCAGTTTATCGTTTACCACAGGGGTTACGACAGATACGCAGTATTTT.

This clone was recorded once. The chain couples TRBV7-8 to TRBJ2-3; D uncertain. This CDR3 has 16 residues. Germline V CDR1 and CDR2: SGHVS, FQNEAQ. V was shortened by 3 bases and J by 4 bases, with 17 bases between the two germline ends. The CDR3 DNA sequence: TGTGCCAGCAGCTTGAGTTGGCCTCACTCGGCAGATACGCAGTATTTT. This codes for CASSLSWPHSADTQYF.

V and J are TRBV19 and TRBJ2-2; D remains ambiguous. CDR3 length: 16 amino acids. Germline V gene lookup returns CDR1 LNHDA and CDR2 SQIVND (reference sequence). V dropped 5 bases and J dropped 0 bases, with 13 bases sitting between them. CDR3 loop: CASSPGPTANTGELFF. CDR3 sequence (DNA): TGTGCCAGTAGTCCAGGACCGACCGCGAACACCGGGGAGCTGTTTTTT.

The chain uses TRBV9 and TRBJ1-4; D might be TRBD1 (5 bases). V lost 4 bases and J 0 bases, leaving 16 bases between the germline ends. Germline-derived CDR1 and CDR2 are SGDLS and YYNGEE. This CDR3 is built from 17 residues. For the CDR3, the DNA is TGTGCCAGCAGCAACCCCCGGGACTCTTCAACTAATGAAAAACTGTTTTTT. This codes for CASSNPRDSSTNEKLFF.